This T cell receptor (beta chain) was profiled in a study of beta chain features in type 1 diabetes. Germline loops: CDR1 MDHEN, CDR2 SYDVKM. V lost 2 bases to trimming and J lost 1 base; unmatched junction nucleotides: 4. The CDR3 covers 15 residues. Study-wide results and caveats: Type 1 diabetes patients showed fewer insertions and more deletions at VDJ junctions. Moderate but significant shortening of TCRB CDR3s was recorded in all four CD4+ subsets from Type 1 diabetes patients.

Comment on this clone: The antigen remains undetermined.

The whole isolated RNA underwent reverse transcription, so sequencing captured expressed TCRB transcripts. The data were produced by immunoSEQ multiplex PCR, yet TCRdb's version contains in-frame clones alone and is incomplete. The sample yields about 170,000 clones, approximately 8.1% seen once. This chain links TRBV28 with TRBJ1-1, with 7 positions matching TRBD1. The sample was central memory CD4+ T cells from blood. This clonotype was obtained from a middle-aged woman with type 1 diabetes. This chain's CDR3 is CASSLPNRGNTEAFF. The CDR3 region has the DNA TGTGCCAGCAGTTTACCGAACAGGGGGAACACTGAAGCTTTCTTT.